Presented here are 2 T cell receptor beta chains from one specimen sequenced in a study of blood T cell repertoires in COVID-19. Produced via immunoSEQ multiplex PCR; TCRdb's table is partial and in-frame only. Of 140,000 to 150,000 clones in the sample, about 90% were seen once. The sequencing sample was made of peripheral blood. The receptors originated from a human donor in a cohort sampled during active COVID-19.

This clone was observed once. The rearrangement links TRBV30 to TRBJ2-3; 13 nucleotides align to TRBD2. Germline V gene data show CDR1 as GTSNPN and CDR2 as SVGIG (reference sequence). J was trimmed by 2 bases and V by 1 base; bases with no gene match: 3. CDR3 length equals 16 residues. This CDR3 reads CAWSAGTSGITDTQYF. The CDR3 region has the DNA TGTGCCTGGAGTGCGGGGACTAGCGGGATCACAGATACGCAGTATTTT.

This clone came up once. The chain employs TRBV24-1 and TRBJ2-7, with a tentative D call TRBD2 (5 bases). This CDR3 has 15 amino acids. V lost 2 bases, J lost 7 bases, and 17 bases lay in between. The germline V gene has CDR1 KGHDR and CDR2 SFDVKD. The CDR3 spells CATSDSRRLSGEQYF. The CDR3, as DNA: TGTGCCACCAGTGATTCGAGACGACTTTCGGGGGAGCAGTACTTC.